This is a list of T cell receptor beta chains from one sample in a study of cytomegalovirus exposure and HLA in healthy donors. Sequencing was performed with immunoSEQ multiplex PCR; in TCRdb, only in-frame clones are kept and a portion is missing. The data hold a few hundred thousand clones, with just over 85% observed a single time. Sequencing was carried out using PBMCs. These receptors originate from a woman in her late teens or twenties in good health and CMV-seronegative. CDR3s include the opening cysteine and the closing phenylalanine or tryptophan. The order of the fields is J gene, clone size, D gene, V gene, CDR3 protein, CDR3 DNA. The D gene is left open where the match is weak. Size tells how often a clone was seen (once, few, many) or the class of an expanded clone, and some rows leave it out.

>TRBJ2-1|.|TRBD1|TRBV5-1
CASSPGQGILYEQFF
TGCGCCAGCAGCCCGGGACAGGGAATTTTGTATGAGCAGTTCTTC
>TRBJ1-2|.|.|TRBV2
CASTWTDYGYTF
TGTGCCAGCACCTGGACAGACTATGGCTACACCTTC
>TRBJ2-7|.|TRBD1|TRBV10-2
CASRRVGTGYEQYF
TGCGCCAGCAGACGAGTTGGGACAGGTTACGAGCAGTACTTC
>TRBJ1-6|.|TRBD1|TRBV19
CASSRGQSNSPLHF
TGTGCCAGTAGTAGGGGACAGAGTAACTCACCCCTCCACTTT
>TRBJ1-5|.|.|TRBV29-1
CSVRGGSNQPQHF
TGCAGCGTTCGGGGGGGAAGCAATCAGCCCCAGCATTTT
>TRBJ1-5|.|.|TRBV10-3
CAISSGLQGNQPQHF
TGTGCCATCAGTTCAGGGTTACAAGGCAATCAGCCCCAGCATTTT
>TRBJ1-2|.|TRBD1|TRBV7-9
CASSLAGQGYGYTF
TGTGCCAGCAGCTTAGCGGGACAGGGCTATGGCTACACCTTC
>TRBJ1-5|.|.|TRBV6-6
CASSYQEQGANQPQHF
TGTGCCAGCAGTTATCAAGAACAGGGAGCAAATCAGCCCCAGCATTTT
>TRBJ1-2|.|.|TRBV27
CASSLQGRGNGYTF
TGTGCCAGCAGTTTACAGGGGAGAGGTAATGGCTACACCTTC
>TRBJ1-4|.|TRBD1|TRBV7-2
CASSLRQGLNEKLFF
TGTGCCAGCAGCCTACGACAGGGCCTCAATGAAAAACTGTTTTTT
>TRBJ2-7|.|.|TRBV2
CASSGGHETYEQYF
TGTGCCAGCAGTGGGGGACACGAGACCTACGAGCAGTACTTC
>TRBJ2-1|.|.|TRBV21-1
CASSSPGGAGGPLGEQFF
TGTGCCAGCAGCTCTCCAGGGGGAGCGGGAGGGCCCTTAGGTGAGCAGTTCTTC
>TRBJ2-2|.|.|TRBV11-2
CASLVLDTGELFF
TGTGCTAGCCTCGTGCTAGATACCGGGGAGCTGTTTTTT
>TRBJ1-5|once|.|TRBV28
CASSSLGLLSNQPQHF
TGTGCCAGCAGCTCACTGGGACTCCTTAGCAATCAGCCCCAGCATTTT
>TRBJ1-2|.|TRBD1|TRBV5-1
CASSLTGGHNYGYTF
TGCGCCAGCAGCTTGACAGGGGGCCATAACTATGGCTACACCTTC
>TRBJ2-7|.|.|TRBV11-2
CASFGGREQYF
TGTGCCAGCTTTGGGGGGAGGGAGCAGTACTTC
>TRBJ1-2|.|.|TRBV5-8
CASTWYSYGYTF
TGTGCCAGCACTTGGTACAGCTATGGCTACACCTTC
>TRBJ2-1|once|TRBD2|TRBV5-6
CASSGGLAYYNEQFF
TGTGCCAGCAGCGGGGGACTAGCGTACTACAATGAGCAGTTCTTC
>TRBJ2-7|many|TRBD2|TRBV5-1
CASSLRTSGPYEQYF
TGCGCCAGCAGCTTGAGGACTAGCGGTCCCTACGAGCAGTACTTC
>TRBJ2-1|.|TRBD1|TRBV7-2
CASSLDRETSYNEQFF
TGTGCCAGCAGCTTGGACAGGGAGACGTCCTACAATGAGCAGTTCTTC
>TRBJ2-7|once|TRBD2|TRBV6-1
CASSDGSGIFLQYF
TGTGCCAGCAGTGACGGTAGCGGGATTTTTCTTCAGTACTTC
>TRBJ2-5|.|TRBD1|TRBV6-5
CASSYQTGIQETQYF
TGTGCCAGCAGTTACCAGACAGGGATCCAAGAGACCCAGTACTTC
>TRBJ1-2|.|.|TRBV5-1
CASSLIGGREGGGYTF
TGCGCCAGCAGCTTGATAGGAGGCAGGGAGGGCGGCGGCTACACCTTC
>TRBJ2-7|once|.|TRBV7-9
CASSSGTRSGEQYF
TGTGCCAGCAGCTCCGGGACTCGTTCGGGCGAGCAGTACTTC
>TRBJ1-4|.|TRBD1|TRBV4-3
CASSPRTGGLPGGEKLFF
TGCGCCAGCAGCCCTCGGACAGGGGGACTACCAGGAGGGGAAAAACTGTTTTTT
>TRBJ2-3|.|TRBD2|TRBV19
CASRLAGADTQYF
TGTGCCAGTAGACTAGCGGGAGCAGATACGCAGTATTTT
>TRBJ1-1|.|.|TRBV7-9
CASSLALGRNTEAFF
TGTGCCAGCAGCTTAGCGCTTGGGAGAAACACTGAAGCTTTCTTT
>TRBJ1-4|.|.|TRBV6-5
CASSYHTGMSNEKLFF
TGTGCCAGCAGTTACCATACAGGGATGTCTAATGAAAAACTGTTTTTT
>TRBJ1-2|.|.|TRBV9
CASSVGAPVYGYTF
TGTGCCAGCAGCGTAGGAGCCCCCGTCTATGGCTACACCTTC
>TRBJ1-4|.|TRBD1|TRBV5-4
CASSPNRGLTNEKLFF
TGTGCCAGCAGCCCTAACAGGGGGCTGACTAATGAAAAACTGTTTTTT
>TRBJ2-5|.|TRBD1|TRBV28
CASLDRAQETQYF
TGTGCCAGCTTAGACAGGGCGCAAGAGACCCAGTACTTC
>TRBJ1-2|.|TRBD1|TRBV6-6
CASSYFRQGVEHGYTF
TGTGCCAGCAGTTACTTCCGACAGGGGGTGGAACATGGCTACACCTTC
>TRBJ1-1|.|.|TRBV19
CASSLYTEAFF
TGTGCCAGTAGCCTGTACACTGAAGCTTTCTTT
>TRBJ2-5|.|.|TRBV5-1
CASSPPMGGRETQYF
TGCGCCAGCAGCCCCCCAATGGGAGGTCGGGAGACCCAGTACTTC
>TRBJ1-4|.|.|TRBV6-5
CASSYSMRINEKLFF
TGTGCCAGCAGTTACTCGATGCGCATTAATGAAAAACTGTTTTTT
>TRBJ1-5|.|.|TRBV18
CASSGSLYSNQPQHF
TGTGCCAGCTCGGGCAGCCTCTATAGCAATCAGCCCCAGCATTTT
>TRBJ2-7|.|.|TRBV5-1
CASSLQADPRGEQYF
TGCGCCAGCAGCTTACAGGCGGACCCCAGGGGCGAGCAGTACTTC
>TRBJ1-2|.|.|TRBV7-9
CASSFDRGVGYTF
TGTGCCAGCAGCTTTGACCGGGGAGTTGGCTACACCTTC
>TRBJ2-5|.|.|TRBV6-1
CASSEDVLGGETQYF
TGTGCCAGCAGTGAAGATGTTTTGGGGGGAGAGACCCAGTACTTC
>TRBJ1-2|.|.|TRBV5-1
CASSPAGGAQNYGYTF
TGCGCCAGCAGCCCCGCCGGGGGGGCGCAGAACTATGGCTACACCTTC
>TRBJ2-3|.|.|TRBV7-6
CASSLKPADTQYF
TGTGCCAGCAGCTTAAAGCCGGCAGATACGCAGTATTTT
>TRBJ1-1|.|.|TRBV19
CASSISHQLMNTEAFF
TGTGCCAGTAGTATTTCTCACCAACTCATGAACACTGAAGCTTTCTTT
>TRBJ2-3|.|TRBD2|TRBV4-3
CASSQGLAGVTDTQYF
TGCGCCAGCAGCCAAGGACTAGCGGGGGTGACAGATACGCAGTATTTT
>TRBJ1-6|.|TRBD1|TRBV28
CASYTGGINSPLHF
TGTGCCAGTTATACAGGGGGCATCAATTCACCCCTCCACTTT
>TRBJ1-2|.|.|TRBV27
CASSPETVPYGYTF
TGTGCCAGCAGTCCCGAGACAGTCCCCTATGGCTACACCTTC
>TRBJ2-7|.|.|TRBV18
CASSPKHEGEQYF
TGTGCCAGCTCACCGAAACACGAGGGCGAGCAGTACTTC
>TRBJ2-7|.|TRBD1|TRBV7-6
CASSPRRTGGDEQYF
TGTGCCAGCAGCCCAAGACGGACAGGGGGAGACGAGCAGTACTTC
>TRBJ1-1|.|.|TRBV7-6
CASSLAGGTNTEAFF
TGTGCCAGCAGCTTAGCGGGAGGAACGAACACTGAAGCTTTCTTT
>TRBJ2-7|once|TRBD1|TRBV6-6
CASSYGGQGAHEQYF
TGTGCCAGCAGTTACGGGGGACAGGGGGCACACGAGCAGTACTTC
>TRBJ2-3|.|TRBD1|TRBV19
CASSIGSRGSQYF
TGTGCCAGTAGTATCGGAAGCAGGGGGTCGCAGTATTTT
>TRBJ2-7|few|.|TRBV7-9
CASSLAGESYEQYF
TGTGCCAGCAGCTTAGCGGGAGAGTCCTACGAGCAGTACTTC
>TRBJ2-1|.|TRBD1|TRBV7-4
CASSLVPLGQHNEQFF
TGTGCCAGCAGCTTAGTTCCCCTGGGACAGCACAATGAGCAGTTCTTC
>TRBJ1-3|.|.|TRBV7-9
CASSPRTSRNTIYF
TGTGCCAGCAGCCCCAGGACAAGTCGAAACACCATATATTTT